These T cell receptor beta chains were read from a single sample in a study of response to subunit inactivated influenza vaccine. MiXCR, applied by TCRdb to the RT-PCR reads, yields one record per CDR3 protein. The sample has 500,000 to 600,000 distinct CDR3 sequences, 12% to 15% seen once. Sequenced material: PBMCs from blood, taken approximately 12 days after vaccination. The origin of the receptors is a man aged 45 to 65 who received an inactivated influenza vaccine. CDR3s include the opening cysteine and the closing phenylalanine or tryptophan. The order of the fields is CDR3 length, D gene, V gene, clone size, J gene, CDR3 protein, CDR3 DNA. D genes are given only for firm matches. Some rows mark clone size as missing; the rest say once, few, many or name a class of expanded clone.

>16|-|TRBV7-2|-|TRBJ2-2
CASSPPGLRFTGELFF
TGTGCCAGCAGCCCTCCGGGGCTTAGATTCACCGGGGAGCTGTTTTTT
>20|TRBD2|TRBV6-2/TRBV6-3|few|TRBJ2-7
CASSYPGWRTSGDPSYEQYF
TGTGCCAGCAGTTACCCCGGGTGGCGGACTAGCGGGGATCCTTCCTACGAGCAGTACTTC
>14|-|TRBV5-1|few|TRBJ2-7
CASSVGGFRDEQYF
TGCGCCAGCAGCGTGGGGGGATTCCGGGACGAGCAGTACTTC
>13|-|TRBV5-1|few|TRBJ1-2
CASSTGGNHGYTF
TGCGCCAGCAGCACCGGAGGAAATCATGGCTACACCTTC
>17|TRBD1|TRBV5-6|many|TRBJ1-5
CASSLGSGTGREQPQHF
TGTGCCAGCAGCCTTGGATCGGGGACAGGGCGGGAACAGCCCCAGCATTTT
>13|TRBD2|TRBV7-6|-|TRBJ2-7
CASATGGSGEQYF
TGTGCCAGCGCAACGGGGGGGTCTGGCGAGCAGTACTTC
>14|TRBD1|TRBV5-5|-|TRBJ2-1
CASTFGRQGIEQFF
TGTGCCAGCACCTTCGGCAGACAGGGGATTGAGCAGTTCTTC
>16|-|TRBV10-2|-|TRBJ2-7
CASSEIPSGPSYEQYF
TGCGCCAGCAGTGAGATTCCCAGCGGGCCCTCCTACGAGCAGTACTTC
>18|TRBD2|TRBV2|-|TRBJ2-1
CASRKGLAGFPSYNEQFF
TGTGCCAGCAGGAAAGGACTAGCGGGTTTCCCCTCCTACAATGAGCAGTTCTTC
>14|TRBD1|TRBV20-1|many|TRBJ1-2
CRLPPGRGHGGYTF
TGCAGGCTGCCTCCTGGCAGGGGGCATGGTGGCTACACCTTC
>13|-|TRBV5-5|few|TRBJ1-1
CASSSRENTEAFF
TGTGCCAGCAGCTCCCGAGAGAACACTGAAGCTTTCTTT
>13|-|TRBV5-1|-|TRBJ2-5
CASSEQGSETQYF
TGCGCCAGCAGCGAACAGGGCTCAGAGACCCAGTACTTC
>14|TRBD2|TRBV12-3/TRBV12-4|-|TRBJ2-3
CASSLGAGVDTQYF
TGTGCCAGCAGTTTAGGAGCGGGGGTTGATACGCAGTATTTT
>17|TRBD1|TRBV2|many|TRBJ1-1
CASSEAMGQGGTTEAFF
TGTGCCAGCAGTGAAGCAATGGGACAGGGGGGGACGACTGAAGCTTTCTTT
>15|TRBD2|TRBV3-1|-|TRBJ2-7
CASSQALAGAYEQYF
TGTGCCAGCAGCCAAGCACTAGCGGGCGCCTACGAGCAGTACTTC
>12|-|TRBV5-1|-|TRBJ1-1
CASSYQGGKAFF
TGCGCCAGCAGCTATCAAGGGGGTAAAGCTTTCTTT
>19|TRBD1|TRBV11-2|few|TRBJ2-3
CASSLDLRVLRTGTDTQYF
TGTGCCAGCAGCTTAGATCTCAGGGTCCTTAGGACAGGTACAGATACGCAGTATTTT
>15|TRBD1|TRBV28|few|TRBJ2-7
CASSTGTGVIHEQYF
TGTGCCAGCAGCACCGGGACAGGGGTAATCCACGAGCAGTACTTC
>13|-|TRBV5-6|once|TRBJ1-1
CASTPGLNTEAFF
TGTGCCAGCACCCCTGGGCTCAACACTGAAGCTTTCTTT
>13|-|TRBV7-2|few|TRBJ2-7
CASSFPLAYEQYF
TGTGCCAGCAGCTTCCCACTGGCCTACGAGCAGTACTTC
>12|-|TRBV5-6|few|TRBJ2-4
CASSQTWNIQYF
TGTGCCAGCAGCCAAACATGGAACATTCAGTACTTC
>16|TRBD1|TRBV7-9|-|TRBJ2-1
CASSLTPGQGYNEQFF
TGTGCCAGCAGCTTGACACCGGGACAGGGATACAATGAGCAGTTCTTC
>14|TRBD2|TRBV12-3/TRBV12-4|few|TRBJ2-1
CASVTGTSNGEQFF
TGTGCCAGCGTAACCGGGACTAGCAATGGTGAGCAGTTCTTC
>15|-|TRBV6-5|-|TRBJ2-7
CASSYSSRLVFEQYF
TGTGCCAGCAGTTACTCGAGTCGGCTAGTATTCGAGCAGTACTTC
>15|TRBD1|TRBV5-6|-|TRBJ1-1
CASSKLGQENTEAFF
TGTGCCAGCAGCAAATTGGGACAGGAGAACACTGAAGCTTTCTTT
>16|TRBD1|TRBV4-2|few|TRBJ2-7
CASSLSEGQTVHEQYF
TGTGCCAGCAGCTTATCCGAGGGACAGACAGTCCACGAGCAGTACTTC
>14|TRBD1|TRBV5-1|many|TRBJ2-7
CASSLGQGFYEQYF
TGCGCCAGCAGCTTGGGACAGGGTTTCTACGAGCAGTACTTC
>14|-|TRBV20-1|few|TRBJ2-1
CSARGGTGGNEQFF
TGCAGTGCTAGAGGTGGGACTGGTGGGAATGAGCAGTTCTTC
>14|-|TRBV29-1|-|TRBJ1-2
CSVEDVGANYGYTF
TGCAGCGTTGAAGACGTTGGGGCTAACTATGGCTACACCTTC
>13|-|TRBV12-3/TRBV12-4|many|TRBJ2-7
CASSLGSPYEQYF
TGTGCCAGCAGTTTGGGCAGCCCCTACGAGCAGTACTTC
>14|-|TRBV7-7|many|TRBJ2-3
CASSQSGSTDTQYF
TGTGCCAGCAGCCAAAGCGGGAGCACAGATACGCAGTATTTT
>14|TRBD1|TRBV12-3/TRBV12-4|many|TRBJ2-3
CASVDRGLVDTQYF
TGTGCCAGCGTTGACAGGGGGCTAGTAGATACGCAGTATTTT
>15|-|TRBV6-5|few|TRBJ2-2
CASSYFPQNTGELFF
TGTGCCAGCAGTTATTTTCCCCAGAACACCGGGGAGCTGTTTTTT
>14|TRBD1|TRBV7-2|-|TRBJ2-7
CASSPTGGVDEQYF
TGTGCCAGCAGCCCGACAGGGGGCGTGGACGAGCAGTACTTC
>13|TRBD1|TRBV7-3|-|TRBJ2-4
CASSLSTGNIQYF
TGTGCCAGCAGCTTATCGACAGGGAACATTCAGTACTTC
>11|-|TRBV7-2|-|TRBJ1-1
CASILNTEAFF
TGTGCCAGCATTTTGAACACTGAAGCTTTCTTT
>14|-|TRBV10-1|-|TRBJ2-2
CASSGQLLTGELFF
TGCGCCAGCAGTGGGCAGCTACTCACCGGGGAGCTGTTTTTT
>16|TRBD2|TRBV7-2|few|TRBJ2-1
CASSPVAGFSYNEQFF
TGTGCCAGCAGCCCCGTAGCGGGGTTCTCCTACAATGAGCAGTTCTTC
>16|-|TRBV7-9|few|TRBJ2-1
CASSLAMGPFYNEQFF
TGTGCCAGCAGCTTAGCGATGGGGCCCTTCTACAATGAGCAGTTCTTC
>17|-|TRBV5-1|-|TRBJ1-1
CASSLQGPGGMNTEAFF
TGCGCCAGCAGCTTACAGGGCCCCGGGGGCATGAACACTGAAGCTTTCTTT
>15|TRBD2|TRBV9|-|TRBJ2-5
CASSAHSGRGETQYF
TGTGCCAGCAGCGCCCATAGCGGGAGAGGAGAGACCCAGTACTTC
>13|-|TRBV20-1|few|TRBJ2-5
CSASVGGQETQYF
TGCAGTGCTAGCGTCGGGGGTCAAGAGACCCAGTACTTC
>16|-|TRBV5-1|many|TRBJ1-4
CASSWTGTFHSEKLFF
TGCGCCAGCAGCTGGACCGGGACATTCCATTCCGAAAAACTGTTTTTT
>12|-|TRBV5-5|few|TRBJ2-4
CASSSGENIQYF
TGTGCCAGCAGCTCTGGGGAAAACATTCAGTACTTC